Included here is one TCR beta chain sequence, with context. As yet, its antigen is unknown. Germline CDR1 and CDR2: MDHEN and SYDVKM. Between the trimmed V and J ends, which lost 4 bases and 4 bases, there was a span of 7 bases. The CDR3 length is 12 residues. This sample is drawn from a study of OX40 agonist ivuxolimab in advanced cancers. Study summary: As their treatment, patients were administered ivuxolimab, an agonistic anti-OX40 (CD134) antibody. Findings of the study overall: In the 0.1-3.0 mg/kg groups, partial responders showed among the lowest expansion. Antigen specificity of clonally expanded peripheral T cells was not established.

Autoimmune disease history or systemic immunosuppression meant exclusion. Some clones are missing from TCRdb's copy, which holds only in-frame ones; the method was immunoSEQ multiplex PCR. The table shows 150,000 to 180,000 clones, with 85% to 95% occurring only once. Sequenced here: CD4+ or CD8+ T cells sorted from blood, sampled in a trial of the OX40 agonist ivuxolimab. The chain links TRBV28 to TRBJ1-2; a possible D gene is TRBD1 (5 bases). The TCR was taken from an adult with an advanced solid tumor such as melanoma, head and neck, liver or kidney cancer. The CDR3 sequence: CASSWQGYGYTF. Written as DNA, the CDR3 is TGTGCCAGCAGTTGGCAGGGCTATGGCTACACCTTC.